The text below deals with one TCR beta chain. The method was immunoSEQ multiplex PCR; TCRdb's version includes in-frame clones alone and lacks a portion of them. Of 220,000 or so clones in the sample, 75% to 90% were seen once. The data are from a study of blood T cell repertoires in COVID-19. The germline gives CDR1 SNHLY, CDR2 FYNNEI. CDR3 size: 14 residues. Deletions cut 9 bases from V and 1 base from J, with 14 bases between. Material for sequencing was PBMCs or T cells enriched from blood (not recorded which). This chain joins TRBV2 and TRBJ2-3; D may be TRBD2 (5 bases). The clonotype comes from a woman between 18 and 30 years old in a cohort exposed to, infected with or recovered from COVID-19 (not recorded which). This CDR3 reads CASTAELGTDTQYF. CDR3 nucleotides: TGTGCCAGTACAGCGGAGTTGGGCACAGATACGCAGTATTTT.